A selection of T cell receptor beta chains follows, all from one sample in a study of CD8+CD57+ T cells in acquired aplastic anemia. MiXCR was run by TCRdb on the reads, yielding one entry per CDR3 protein. The sample lists around 170,000 distinct CDR3 sequences; about 60% were seen once. Sequencing input: sorted CD4+, CD8+, or CD8+CD57+ T cells (not recorded which) from PBMCs. The receptors derive from a human donor in good health. Each CDR3 is given with its conserved first and last residue. Fields, in order: CDR3 DNA, CDR3 protein, V gene, J gene, CDR3 length, clone size, D gene. The D gene is left open where the match is weak. Size is omitted from some rows. Given values are once, few, many or a class for expanded clones.

TGTGCCAGTAGTGATCACGGGGGAGAGTACACAGATACGCAGTATTTT	CASSDHGGEYTDTQYF	TRBV7-3	TRBJ2-3	16	.	.
TGCAGTGCTGAGGGACAGGGGAGGTATGGCTACACCTTC	CSAEGQGRYGYTF	TRBV20-1	TRBJ1-2	13	.	TRBD1
TGCGCCAGCAGACCAGACAGGGGGAACACTGAAGCTTTCTTT	CASRPDRGNTEAFF	TRBV10-1	TRBJ1-1	14	once	TRBD1
TGTGCCAGCACCGCTAGCGGGGGGTGGGTCCCAGATACGCAGTATTTT	CASTASGGWVPDTQYF	TRBV7-2	TRBJ2-3	16	.	TRBD2
TGCAGCGCCTCCGGCCCCTACGAGCAGTACTTC	CSASGPYEQYF	TRBV29-1	TRBJ2-7	11	.	.
TGTGCCAGCAGCCAAGGTTCAGGGGTGAGGGGAAACACCATATATTTT	CASSQGSGVRGNTIYF	TRBV14	TRBJ1-3	16	.	.
TGTGCCAGCAGCGTAAAGCGGGACAGGGCGAACACCGGGGAGCTGTTTTTT	CASSVKRDRANTGELFF	TRBV9	TRBJ2-2	17	many	TRBD1
TGCAGTGCTACACCGGGACAGGACTACGATGAGCAGTTCTTC	CSATPGQDYDEQFF	TRBV20-1	TRBJ2-1	14	.	TRBD1
TGTGCCAGCAGCACAGACGCGACAGTCCCTGAAGCTTTCTTT	CASSTDATVPEAFF	TRBV7-9	TRBJ1-1	14	.	.
TGTGCCAGCAGTGAATTTTGGTACGAGCAGTACTTC	CASSEFWYEQYF	TRBV25-1	TRBJ2-7	12	.	.
TGTGCCAGCAGTTACCGGACAGGGGATTCGAGCGAGCAGTACTTC	CASSYRTGDSSEQYF	TRBV6-5	TRBJ2-7	15	many	TRBD1
TGTGCCAGCAGTCTTAGCGGCCGCCCCAGCACAGATACGCAGTATTTT	CASSLSGRPSTDTQYF	TRBV12-3/TRBV12-4	TRBJ2-3	16	.	.
TGTGCCACCAGTGACAGGGCTTACGATCAGCCCCAGCATTTT	CATSDRAYDQPQHF	TRBV24-1	TRBJ1-5	14	.	.
TGTGCCAGCAGCCTAAGGTCCAGCGGGTCCTACAATGAGCAGTTCTTC	CASSLRSSGSYNEQFF	TRBV11-3	TRBJ2-1	16	.	.
TGTGCCAGCAGCCGCACATCGACATCCCGGGAGACCCAGTACTTC	CASSRTSTSRETQYF	TRBV11-3	TRBJ2-5	15	.	.
TGTGCCAGCACCCCAAACGGAGGGAGCTACACCTTC	CASTPNGGSYTF	TRBV10-3	TRBJ1-2	12	.	.
TGTGCCACCAGCAGAGATGGACAGGGAAACCGACCCCTCCACTTT	CATSRDGQGNRPLHF	TRBV15	TRBJ1-6	15	many	TRBD1
TGTGCCAGCAGTTTATACCTACAGGGATGGCAACAGACCCAGTACTTC	CASSLYLQGWQQTQYF	TRBV28	TRBJ2-5	16	.	.
TGTGCCAGCAGCTTTGAGGATGAGCAGTTCTTC	CASSFEDEQFF	TRBV7-6	TRBJ2-1	11	.	.
TGTGCCAGCAGCTTAGTGTACGAGCAGTACTTC	CASSLVYEQYF	TRBV11-2	TRBJ2-7	11	many	.
TGTGCCACCAGCATGGGACAGGGGGAGGTTAGCAATCAGCCCCAGCATTTT	CATSMGQGEVSNQPQHF	TRBV15	TRBJ1-5	17	few	TRBD1
TGCGCCAGCAGCCGTGACGACAGCTCCTACGAGCAGTACTTC	CASSRDDSSYEQYF	TRBV4-1	TRBJ2-7	14	.	.
TGTGCCAGCAGCGCGAGCGGCTATAGCTACACCTTC	CASSASGYSYTF	TRBV9	TRBJ1-2	12	.	.
TGTGCCATCAGTCCACAAGGGACAGGGAACTACAATGAGCAGTTCTTC	CAISPQGTGNYNEQFF	TRBV10-3	TRBJ2-1	16	few	TRBD1
TGTGGATCGGGGCAGCCCCACCCCACAGATACGCAGTATTTT	CGSGQPHPTDTQYF	TRBV7-3	TRBJ2-3	14	.	.
TGCAGTGCCAGACAGGGGGGGTACACAGATACGCAGTATTTT	CSARQGGYTDTQYF	TRBV20-1	TRBJ2-3	14	.	TRBD1
TGTGCCAGCAGTGAAGGACAGGGGTCCTACGAGCAGTACTTC	CASSEGQGSYEQYF	TRBV2	TRBJ2-7	14	.	TRBD1
TGTGCCAGCAGCTTAGGACCTGGGCAGCCCCAGCATTTT	CASSLGPGQPQHF	TRBV7-9	TRBJ1-5	13	many	.
TGTGCCAGCAGCGTAGAACTAGCTATGGAGACCCAGTACTTC	CASSVELAMETQYF	TRBV9	TRBJ2-5	14	few	.
TGTGCCAGCAGCCATCAGAAGGGACAGAACACCGGGGAGCTGTTTTTT	CASSHQKGQNTGELFF	TRBV9	TRBJ2-2	16	.	.
TGCGCCAGCAGCTGGGAGGGTGCACCCCTCCACTTT	CASSWEGAPLHF	TRBV5-1	TRBJ1-6	12	.	.
TGTGCCAGCAGTGATAGGGTTAACACCGGGGAGCTGTTTTTT	CASSDRVNTGELFF	TRBV2	TRBJ2-2	14	.	.
TGTGCCAGCAGTCCTTCTGGAAACACCATATATTTT	CASSPSGNTIYF	TRBV25-1	TRBJ1-3	12	.	.
TGTGCCTGGAGGGTTTACACCGGGACGGACTATGGCTACACCTTC	CAWRVYTGTDYGYTF	TRBV30	TRBJ1-2	15	.	.
TGTGCCAGCAGGCCCGACAGGGGAAGGAGCACCCAGTACTTC	CASRPDRGRSTQYF	TRBV12-3/TRBV12-4	TRBJ2-5	14	.	TRBD1
TGTGCCAGCAAGTTGCAAGAAGGAAACACCATATATTTT	CASKLQEGNTIYF	TRBV2	TRBJ1-3	13	.	.
TGTGCCAGTAGTGTAGCGGGAGCTTACTACGAGCAGTACTTC	CASSVAGAYYEQYF	TRBV19	TRBJ2-7	14	.	TRBD2
TGCAGCGTTGCAACAGGGGTTAGCACAGATACGCAGTATTTT	CSVATGVSTDTQYF	TRBV29-1	TRBJ2-3	14	few	TRBD1